This T cell receptor (beta chain) is from a study of beta chain features in type 1 diabetes. J gave up 0 bases and V 6 bases, and 12 bases lay outside the gene matches. Germline CDR1 and CDR2: SEHNR and FQNEAQ (reference sequence). CDR3 length: 19 residues. Reverse transcribing all isolated RNA meant expressed TCRB transcripts were sequenced. Profiling relied on immunoSEQ multiplex PCR, and the TCRdb table lists in-frame clones only, not all of them. The sample lists approximately 330,000 clones; 9.5% to 11% were seen once. The V gene is TRBV7-9, the J gene TRBJ2-5; 14 bases fit TRBD2. The receptor's source is a woman aged 30 to 39 in good health. The sample was naive CD4+ T cells from blood. The CDR3 region has the DNA TGTGCCAGCAGTCCCCTTCCGGGACTAGCGGGAGCGTACCAAGAGACCCAGTACTTC. Residues: CASSPLPGLAGAYQETQYF.